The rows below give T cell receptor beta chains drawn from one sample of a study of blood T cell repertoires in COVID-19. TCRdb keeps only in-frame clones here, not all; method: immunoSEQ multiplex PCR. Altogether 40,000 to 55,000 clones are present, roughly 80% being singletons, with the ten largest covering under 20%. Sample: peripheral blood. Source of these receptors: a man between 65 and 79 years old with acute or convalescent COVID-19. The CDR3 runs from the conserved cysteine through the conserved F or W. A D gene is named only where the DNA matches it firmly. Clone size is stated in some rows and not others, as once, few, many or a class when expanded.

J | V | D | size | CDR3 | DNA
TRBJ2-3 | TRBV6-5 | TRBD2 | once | CATRTSSLSMYTQYF | TGTGCCACCAGGACTAGCTCCCTTTCAATGTATACGCAGTATTTT
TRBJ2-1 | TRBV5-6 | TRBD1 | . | CASSPGQGTYNEQFF | TGTGCCAGCAGCCCTGGACAGGGGACCTACAATGAGCAGTTCTTC
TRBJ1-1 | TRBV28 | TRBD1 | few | CASTDGTVFEAFF | TGTGCCAGCACAGATGGGACAGTCTTTGAAGCTTTCTTT
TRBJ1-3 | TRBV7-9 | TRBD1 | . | CASSLTQGATGNTIYF | TGTGCCAGCAGCTTAACCCAGGGGGCAACAGGAAACACCATATATTTT
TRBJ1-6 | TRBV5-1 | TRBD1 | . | CASSLGQGAYSPLHF | TGCGCCAGCAGCTTGGGACAGGGGGCCTATTCACCCCTCCACTTT
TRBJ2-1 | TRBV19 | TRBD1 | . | CASSLTGASSYNEQFF | TGTGCCAGTAGTCTCACAGGGGCCTCCTCCTACAATGAGCAGTTCTTC
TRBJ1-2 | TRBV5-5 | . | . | CASSLWGGSGYTF | TGTGCCAGCAGCTTGTGGGGAGGGAGTGGCTACACCTTC
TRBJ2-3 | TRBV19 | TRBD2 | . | CASRRAGGRGDTQYF | TGTGCCAGTAGAAGAGCGGGGGGGCGGGGAGATACGCAGTATTTT
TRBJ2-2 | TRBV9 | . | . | CASSVASDTTTGELFF | TGTGCCAGCAGCGTAGCTTCGGACACAACCACCGGGGAGCTGTTTTTT
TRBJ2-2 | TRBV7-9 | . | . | CASSHGVGAAGELFF | TGTGCCAGCAGCCACGGGGTGGGGGCGGCCGGGGAGCTGTTTTTT
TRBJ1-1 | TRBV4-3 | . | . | CASSRRLEGTAEAFF | TGCGCCAGCAGCCGAAGACTCGAGGGCACGGCTGAAGCTTTCTTT
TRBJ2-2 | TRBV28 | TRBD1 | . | CASSSTGTGDTGELFF | TGTGCCAGCAGTTCTACCGGGACAGGAGACACCGGGGAGCTGTTTTTT
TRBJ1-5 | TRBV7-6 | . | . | CASSLGPAKSNQPQHF | TGTGCCAGCAGCTTAGGGCCAGCGAAAAGCAATCAGCCCCAGCATTTT
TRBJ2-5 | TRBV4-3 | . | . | CASSQDWGMRGLETQYF | TGCGCCAGCAGCCAAGATTGGGGGATGCGGGGGCTAGAGACCCAGTACTTC
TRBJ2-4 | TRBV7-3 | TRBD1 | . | CASSKTGENIQYF | TGTGCCAGCAGCAAGACAGGGGAAAACATTCAGTACTTC
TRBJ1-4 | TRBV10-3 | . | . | CAISPGDGTNEKLFF | TGTGCCATCAGTCCGGGTGACGGGACTAATGAAAAACTGTTTTTT
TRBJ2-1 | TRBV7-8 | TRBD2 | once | CASSLDLAGGRNEQFF | TGTGCCAGCAGCTTAGACCTCGCGGGGGGGCGCAATGAGCAGTTCTTC
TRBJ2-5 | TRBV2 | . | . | CASFSGSQETQYF | TGTGCCAGCTTTAGCGGATCCCAAGAGACCCAGTACTTC
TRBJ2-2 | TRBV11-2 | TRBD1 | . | CASSRQGATGELFF | TGTGCCAGCAGTCGACAGGGGGCGACCGGGGAGCTGTTTTTT
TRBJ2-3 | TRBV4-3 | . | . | CASSPQAYTDTQYF | TGCGCCAGCAGCCCTCAGGCTTACACAGATACGCAGTATTTT
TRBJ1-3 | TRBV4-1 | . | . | CASSQVAGLSGNTIYF | TGCGCCAGCAGCCAAGTGGCAGGGCTCTCTGGAAACACCATATATTTT
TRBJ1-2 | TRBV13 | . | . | CASSSSDRSYGYTF | TGTGCCAGCAGCTCATCTGACAGAAGCTATGGCTACACCTTC
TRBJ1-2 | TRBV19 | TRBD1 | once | CASSVAGTGGPYGYTF | TGTGCCAGTAGTGTGGCCGGGACAGGGGGCCCCTATGGCTACACCTTC
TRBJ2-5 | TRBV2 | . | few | CASLGGQTGSEPQYF | TGTGCCAGCCTTGGCGGACAGACGGGGTCCGAGCCCCAGTACTTC
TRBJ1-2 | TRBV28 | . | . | CASNPPRTVYGYTF | TGTGCCAGCAACCCTCCGCGGACAGTGTATGGCTACACCTTC
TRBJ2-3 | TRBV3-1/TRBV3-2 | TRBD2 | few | CASSRSGRGGPDTQYF | TGTGCCAGCAGCCGCTCGGGGCGGGGGGGCCCAGATACGCAGTATTTT
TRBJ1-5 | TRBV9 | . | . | CASSVGYQSNQPQHF | TGTGCCAGCAGCGTTGGTTATCAGAGCAATCAGCCCCAGCATTTT
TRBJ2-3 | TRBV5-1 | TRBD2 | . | CASSLAKAGLTDTQYF | TGCGCCAGCAGCTTGGCCAAAGCGGGGCTAACAGATACGCAGTATTTT
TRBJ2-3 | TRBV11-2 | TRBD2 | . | CASSLIGTSGGKTTDTQYF | TGTGCCAGCAGCCTGATCGGGACTAGCGGGGGCAAGACCACAGATACGCAGTATTTT
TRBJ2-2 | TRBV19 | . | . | CASSMAGQLTGELFF | TGTGCCAGTAGTATGGCCGGACAGCTCACCGGGGAGCTGTTTTTT
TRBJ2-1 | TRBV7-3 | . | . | CASSATRNEQFF | TGTGCCAGCAGCGCCACTAGAAATGAGCAGTTCTTC